Listed below are T cell receptor beta chains from one sample, sequenced in a study of CD8+ T cells in alopecia areata. Generated by immunoSEQ multiplex PCR, the TCRdb table keeps only in-frame clones and is missing some. Here the sample spans 150,000 to 200,000 clones, around 57% being singletons. Sequencing input: CD4+ T cells sorted from blood. These TCRs come from a human donor in good health. Each CDR3 is given with its conserved first and last residue. Each record gives: J gene, clone size, V gene, D gene, CDR3 DNA, CDR3 protein. The D gene is left open where the match is weak. Not all rows give a size; the values are once, few, many and, for expanded clones, a class.

J gene: TRBJ2-5
clone size: -
V gene: TRBV15
D gene: -
CDR3 DNA: TGTGCCACCAGCTACACGGGAATGGAGACCCAGTACTTC
CDR3 protein: CATSYTGMETQYF

J gene: TRBJ2-1
clone size: -
V gene: TRBV23-1
D gene: TRBD1
CDR3 DNA: TGCGCCAGCACCTTGATATGGGACAGCCAGAAGCAGTTCTTC
CDR3 protein: CASTLIWDSQKQFF

J gene: TRBJ1-2
clone size: -
V gene: TRBV30
D gene: -
CDR3 DNA: TGTGCCTGGAGTGTACCGGCCTCCACATTCTATGGCTACACCTTC
CDR3 protein: CAWSVPASTFYGYTF

J gene: TRBJ2-7
clone size: -
V gene: TRBV28
D gene: -
CDR3 DNA: TGTGCCAGCAGTGGACGGGGGGCCTACTCCTACGAGCAGTACTTC
CDR3 protein: CASSGRGAYSYEQYF

J gene: TRBJ1-5
clone size: -
V gene: TRBV19
D gene: -
CDR3 DNA: TGTGCCACCATGGACGGGAGCAATCAGCCCCAGCATTTT
CDR3 protein: CATMDGSNQPQHF

J gene: TRBJ1-1
clone size: few
V gene: TRBV6-5
D gene: TRBD1
CDR3 DNA: TGTGCCAGCAGTTACGCGACAGGGACCACTGAAGCTTTCTTT
CDR3 protein: CASSYATGTTEAFF

J gene: TRBJ1-1
clone size: once
V gene: TRBV4-2
D gene: TRBD1
CDR3 DNA: TGTGCCAGCAGCCAGCCCTTCTCCGGGACAGACAAGGCTAACACTGAAGCTCTCTTT
CDR3 protein: CASSQPFSGTDKANTEALF

J gene: TRBJ2-7
clone size: few
V gene: TRBV29-1
D gene: -
CDR3 DNA: TGCAGCGTCCTCGATTCCGGTCGAGGGGCCTACGAGCAGTACTTC
CDR3 protein: CSVLDSGRGAYEQYF

J gene: TRBJ2-3
clone size: -
V gene: TRBV2
D gene: TRBD2
CDR3 DNA: TGTGCCAGCAGCATCATAGCGGGAGCAGGAGATACGCAGTATTTT
CDR3 protein: CASSIIAGAGDTQYF

J gene: TRBJ1-2
clone size: -
V gene: TRBV30
D gene: -
CDR3 DNA: TGTGCCTGGACCCGAAGGAGCCCAGGAACCTATGGCTACACCTTC
CDR3 protein: CAWTRRSPGTYGYTF

J gene: TRBJ2-5
clone size: once
V gene: TRBV5-1
D gene: -
CDR3 DNA: TGCGCCAGCAGGTGGGGGAGAGGGACCCAGGAGACCCAGTACTTC
CDR3 protein: CASRWGRGTQETQYF

J gene: TRBJ2-4
clone size: -
V gene: TRBV30
D gene: TRBD1
CDR3 DNA: TGTGCCTGGAGTTGGGGACAGGGGGTGGCCAAAAACATTCAGTACTTC
CDR3 protein: CAWSWGQGVAKNIQYF

J gene: TRBJ2-2
clone size: -
V gene: TRBV27
D gene: TRBD1
CDR3 DNA: TGTGCCAGCAGTTCCGGGACAGTGAAATCCGGGGAGCTGTTTTTT
CDR3 protein: CASSSGTVKSGELFF

J gene: TRBJ2-7
clone size: -
V gene: TRBV29-1
D gene: -
CDR3 DNA: TGCAGCGTTGTAACAGGGACCACCTACGAGCAGTACTTC
CDR3 protein: CSVVTGTTYEQYF

J gene: TRBJ2-2
clone size: -
V gene: TRBV7-8
D gene: TRBD2
CDR3 DNA: TGTGCCCAAGCGGGAAACACCGGGGAGCTGTTTTTT
CDR3 protein: CAQAGNTGELFF

J gene: TRBJ2-1
clone size: -
V gene: TRBV2
D gene: -
CDR3 DNA: TGTGCCAGCAGTGTGCGGAGAGGTCATGAGCAGTTCTTC
CDR3 protein: CASSVRRGHEQFF

J gene: TRBJ1-1
clone size: -
V gene: TRBV10-3
D gene: -
CDR3 DNA: TGTGCCATCAGTGCATACGGCACTGAAGCTTTCTTT
CDR3 protein: CAISAYGTEAFF

J gene: TRBJ2-5
clone size: -
V gene: TRBV30
D gene: -
CDR3 DNA: TGTGCCTGGAACCATAAAGGGGGGACCCAGTACTTC
CDR3 protein: CAWNHKGGTQYF

J gene: TRBJ2-2
clone size: -
V gene: TRBV7-9
D gene: -
CDR3 DNA: TGTGCCAGCAGCTTCCCCGGGCGTCCCGGGGAGCTGTTTTTT
CDR3 protein: CASSFPGRPGELFF

J gene: TRBJ1-2
clone size: -
V gene: TRBV5-6
D gene: -
CDR3 DNA: TGTGCCAGCAGCCCTTTCTTCTCAACGCACTATGGCTACACCTTC
CDR3 protein: CASSPFFSTHYGYTF

J gene: TRBJ2-1
clone size: -
V gene: TRBV25-1
D gene: -
CDR3 DNA: TGTGCCAGTGGGATGGGCGGAAGCTACAATGAGCAGTTCTTC
CDR3 protein: CASGMGGSYNEQFF

J gene: TRBJ1-5
clone size: few
V gene: TRBV7-9
D gene: -
CDR3 DNA: TGTGCCAGCAGCCTAACAGGGACAAATCAGCCCCAGCATTTT
CDR3 protein: CASSLTGTNQPQHF

J gene: TRBJ2-7
clone size: -
V gene: TRBV11-2
D gene: -
CDR3 DNA: TGTGCCAGCAGCTTTACAGGGGGGGAAGCCTACGAGCAGTACTTC
CDR3 protein: CASSFTGGEAYEQYF

J gene: TRBJ2-7
clone size: few
V gene: TRBV29-1
D gene: -
CDR3 DNA: TGCAGCGTTGTGGTGCCAGCCTACGAGCAGTACTTC
CDR3 protein: CSVVVPAYEQYF

J gene: TRBJ2-5
clone size: -
V gene: TRBV4-1
D gene: -
CDR3 DNA: TGCGCCAGCAGCCAGGCCCCGGGACTGGATCAAGAGACCCAGTACTTC
CDR3 protein: CASSQAPGLDQETQYF

J gene: TRBJ1-4
clone size: few
V gene: TRBV7-9
D gene: -
CDR3 DNA: TGTGCCAGTGGCCGGACGGTGAATGAAAAACTGTTTTTT
CDR3 protein: CASGRTVNEKLFF

J gene: TRBJ2-3
clone size: -
V gene: TRBV23-1
D gene: -
CDR3 DNA: TGCGCCAGCACCCAGAGGGATACGCAGTATTTT
CDR3 protein: CASTQRDTQYF

J gene: TRBJ2-6
clone size: few
V gene: TRBV25-1
D gene: TRBD1
CDR3 DNA: TGTGCCAGCAGTGGACTCGGGACAGGGAGCTCTGGGGCCAACGTCCTGACTTTC
CDR3 protein: CASSGLGTGSSGANVLTF

J gene: TRBJ2-7
clone size: -
V gene: TRBV14
D gene: -
CDR3 DNA: TGTGCCAGCAGCCAAGATCGAGTGACAGGGAGGCACGAGCAGTACTTC
CDR3 protein: CASSQDRVTGRHEQYF

J gene: TRBJ2-1
clone size: many
V gene: TRBV2
D gene: -
CDR3 DNA: TGTGCCAGCGCGGAAGGGGAGCCCTACAATGAGCAGTTCTTC
CDR3 protein: CASAEGEPYNEQFF

J gene: TRBJ1-3
clone size: -
V gene: TRBV29-1
D gene: -
CDR3 DNA: TGCAGCGCCAACTCTGGAAACACCATATATTTT
CDR3 protein: CSANSGNTIYF

J gene: TRBJ2-5
clone size: few
V gene: TRBV2
D gene: -
CDR3 DNA: TGTGCCAGCAGTGGGGGGGAGACCCAGTACTTC
CDR3 protein: CASSGGETQYF

J gene: TRBJ1-1
clone size: many
V gene: TRBV29-1
D gene: -
CDR3 DNA: TGCAGCGTTGTCTGGCGACATCAGAACACTGAAGCTTTCTTT
CDR3 protein: CSVVWRHQNTEAFF